This T cell receptor (beta chain) stems from a study of T-cell memory formation after mild COVID-19. Regarding the study as a whole: CD4+ contracting clones lay mainly in CM and EM, CD8+ ones in EMRA.

CDR1 is SQVTM and CDR2 is ANQGSEA in the germline V gene. This CDR3 spans 13 amino acids. V lost 2 bases, J lost 5 bases, and 11 bases lay in between. TCRdb itself ran the 5' RACE reads through MiXCR, one entry per CDR3 protein. The table records about 240,000 distinct CDR3 sequences, around 10% of them present only once. This clonotype was seen a few times. Its target is unknown. This TCR came from a man aged 18 to 30 who had mild COVID-19 (a few samples of this study predate the infection). Cell type and time point are not known. The chain couples TRBV29-1 to TRBJ2-3, with D possibly TRBD2 on 7 matching bases. The sequenced sample was PBMCs or a T cell subset sorted from them (not recorded which). The CDR3 here is CSVERGGGDTQYF. CDR3 nucleotides: TGCAGCGTTGAAAGGGGGGGCGGAGATACGCAGTATTTT.